A single sample gave rise to the 5 T cell receptor beta chains below, sequenced in a study of CXCR3-negative and CXCR3-positive naive CD8 T cells. No antigen is known for these receptors. Whole-study findings and limits: CXCR3-positive naive cells carried more hydrophobic TRB CDR3s than CXCR3-negative naive cells did.

5' RACE with UMI labels generated the TRB cDNA libraries. One entry per CDR3 protein, without DNA, is what TCRdb gives after re-calling the 5' RACE reads. In total, the table holds 150,000 to 180,000 distinct CDR3 sequences. Sequences were obtained from naive CXCR3+ CD8+ T cells from blood. Subset denoted: CD45RO-CCR7+CD27+CD95- naive CD8+ T cells expressing CXCR3 (TNR3+). All receptors derive from a human donor in good health. Some clones in this sample may be carry-over from other donors' samples.

The chain has TRBV27 and TRBJ2-6; TCRdb calls TRBD1, which cannot be checked without DNA. Per the germline V gene, CDR1 is MNHEY and CDR2 is SMNVEV (reference sequence). The CDR3 length is 15 residues. The CDR3 sequence is CASSPRGSGANVLTF.

This chain uses TRBV28 with TRBJ2-3; the TCRdb D gene call, TRBD1, has no DNA to confirm it. This CDR3 has 17 residues. Germline-derived CDR1 and CDR2 are MDHEN and SYDVKM. The CDR3 protein is CASSFLPGQESTDTQYF.

The rearrangement joins TRBV28 to TRBJ2-7; the TCRdb D gene call, TRBD2, has no DNA to confirm it. The germline gives CDR1 MDHEN, CDR2 SYDVKM. The CDR3 extends over 15 amino acids. CDR3 loop: CATSDSGRTGHEQYF.

The rearrangement joins TRBV12-3 or TRBV12-4 to TRBJ2-3; TCRdb selects TRBD1, and the lack of DNA leaves this call unchecked. The CDR3 is 14 amino acids. The chain's CDR3 is CASSLGGPADTQYF.

The V call is TRBV30, the J call TRBJ1-1; TCRdb lists TRBD1, though no DNA is available to test this call. The germline V gene has CDR1 GTSNPN and CDR2 SVGIG (reference sequence). CDR3 length equals 13 residues. The CDR3 sequence is CAWSYGGNTEAFF.